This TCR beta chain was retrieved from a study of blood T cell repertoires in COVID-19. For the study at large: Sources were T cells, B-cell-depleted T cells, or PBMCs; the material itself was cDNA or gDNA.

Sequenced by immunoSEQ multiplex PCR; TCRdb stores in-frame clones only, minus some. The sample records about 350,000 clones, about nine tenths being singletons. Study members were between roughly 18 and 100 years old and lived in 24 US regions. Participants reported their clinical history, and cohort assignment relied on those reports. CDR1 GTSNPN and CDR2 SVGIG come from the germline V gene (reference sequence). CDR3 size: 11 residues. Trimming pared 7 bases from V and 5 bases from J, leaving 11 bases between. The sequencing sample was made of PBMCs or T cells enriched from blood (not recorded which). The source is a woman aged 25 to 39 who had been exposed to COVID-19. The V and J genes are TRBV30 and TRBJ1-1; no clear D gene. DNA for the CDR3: TGTGCCTTATCAATTCGGACTGAAGCTTTCTTT. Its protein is CALSIRTEAFF.